These 20 T cell receptor beta chains share one sample of origin, sequenced in a study of cytomegalovirus exposure and HLA in healthy donors. With 60 Vbeta and 13 Jbeta primers, the PCR was carried out. Data came from immunoSEQ multiplex PCR; TCRdb stores just in-frame clones and leaves some out. The data contain about 180,000 clones, approximately 78% of them singletons. Sequences were obtained from PBMCs. The receptors originated from a human donor in good health.

The chain is built from TRBV7-2 and TRBJ2-6; TRBD2 matches 10 bases. The CDR3 is 17 residues long. CDR1 SGHTA and CDR2 FQGNSA come from the germline V gene. V dropped 1 base and J dropped 1; count of bases not matched to a gene: 1. This CDR3 reads CASSLGTSGSGANVLTF. As DNA, the CDR3 is TGTGCCAGCAGCTTAGGGACTAGCGGATCTGGGGCCAACGTCCTGACTTTC.

This chain links TRBV9 with TRBJ2-1; 8 nucleotides match TRBD2. V lost 3 bases and J lost 8; bases outside the gene matches: 4. The CDR3 length is 13 residues. From germline, CDR1 is SGDLS and CDR2 YYNGEE. CDR3 sequence: CASSETSAYEQFF. As DNA, the CDR3 is TGTGCCAGCAGCGAGACTAGCGCCTATGAGCAGTTCTTC.

Comment on this clone: Sequence at one end of the junction differs from germline and may be a read error. The rearrangement links TRBV5-1 to TRBJ2-1; 8 bases agree with TRBD1. The CDR3 has 14 amino acids. Germline lookup yields CDR1 SGHRS and CDR2 YFSETQ. The CDR3: CASSLAGGYDEQFF. The CDR3 DNA reads as TGCGCCAGCAGCTTGGCAGGGGGCTACGATGAGCAGTTCTTC.

The chain has TRBV19 and TRBJ2-7; 10 bases align to TRBD1. With 10 bases clipped from V and 4 bases from J, the junction kept 10 bases outside the gene matches. Germline V gene sequence: CDR1 LNHDA, CDR2 SQIVND (reference sequence). The CDR3 runs to 14 residues. As DNA, the CDR3 is TGTGCCACCCACCGACAGGGGGCGAGTTACGAGCAGTACTTC. This gives the protein CATHRQGASYEQYF.

J is TRBJ1-2 and V is TRBV4-1, with 8 bases identical to TRBD1. There are 14 residues in the CDR3. V trimming: 3 bases; J trimming: 8 bases; junction bases outside the gene matches: 8. Per germline, CDR1 MGHRA and CDR2 YSYEKL. CDR3 DNA sequence: TGCGCCAGCAGCCACGGACAGGGAAAGAGCGGCTACACCTTC. Translating it yields CASSHGQGKSGYTF.

This clone was found a few times. Relative to the germline gene, one junction end is altered; a read error may explain this. J is TRBJ2-2 and V is TRBV7-9, with 10 bases that match TRBD2. This CDR3 is built from 18 residues. Germline-derived CDR1 and CDR2 are SEHNR and FQNEAQ (reference sequence). CDR3 coding DNA: TGTTCCAGCAGCTTAGTACTAGCGGGGACCCTAAACACCGGGGAGCTGTTTTTT. Translation gives CSSSLVLAGTLNTGELFF.

This clone was counted a single time. This sequence joins TRBV21-1 and TRBJ2-2; TRBD2 is taken as the D call from the table, unchecked against the DNA. TRBV21-1 is reported as a pseudogene. The CDR3 is 18 amino acids. The CDR3 is CASSKARRVVPNTGELFF. The CDR3 coding sequence is TGTGCCAGCAGCAAAGCGCGGAGGGTTGTTCCCAACACCGGGGAGCTGTTTTTT.

The chain uses TRBV18 and TRBJ1-4, with 10 bases matching TRBD1. Germline CDR1 is KGHSH and CDR2 is LQKENI. This CDR3 has 13 amino acids. V shed 5 bases, J shed 10 bases, and the junction held 4 bases outside the gene matches. CDR3 protein: CASSTTGGGKLFF. CDR3 sequence (DNA): TGTGCCAGCTCAACGACAGGGGGCGGAAAACTGTTTTTT.

The V gene is TRBV4-1, the J gene TRBJ1-2; TRBD1 might be the D (5 bases). CDR1 and CDR2 from the germline V gene are MGHRA and YSYEKL. This CDR3 has 15 residues. The germline V and J ends were trimmed by 4 bases and 8 bases, with 20 bases remaining between them. The CDR3, as DNA: TGCGCCAGCAGCCCTCCCGGGGGAGGAAAGGGCGGCTACACCTTC. Amino acids: CASSPPGGGKGGYTF.

CDR3 sequence (DNA): TGTGCCAGCAGCCCCCGGACAGGGAGTAATTCACCCCTCCACTTT. Translation: CASSPRTGSNSPLHF. The genes are TRBV9 and TRBJ1-6; the match to TRBD1 covers 8 bases. The germline V gene has CDR1 SGDLS and CDR2 YYNGEE. This CDR3 contains 15 residues. V gave up 4 bases and J gave up 6 bases; unmatched junction bases: 6.

The chain has TRBV4-1 and TRBJ1-5; D ambiguous. Germline V CDR1 and CDR2: MGHRA, YSYEKL. The CDR3 is 15 residues long. Trimming stripped 3 bases from V and 3 bases from J, with 12 bases between. CDR3 DNA: TGCGCCAGCAGCCATGTGGACTCAGCCAATCAGCCCCAGCATTTT. It specifies CASSHVDSANQPQHF.

This clone was picked up a small number of times. The genes are TRBV30 and TRBJ1-1, with no clear D. Per the germline V gene, CDR1 is GTSNPN and CDR2 is SVGIG (reference sequence). The CDR3 is made up of 14 amino acids. Between the trimmed V and J ends, which lost 0 bases and 4 bases, there was a span of 12 bases. CDR3 protein: CAWSVSPSGTEAFF. CDR3 DNA: TGTGCCTGGAGTGTTTCCCCTTCGGGCACTGAAGCTTTCTTT.

This CDR3 is CASSRGSSYEQYF. The CDR3 DNA reads as TGTGCCAGCAGCCGCGGAAGCTCCTACGAGCAGTACTTC. The rearrangement links TRBV6-5 to TRBJ2-7; unclear D gene. This CDR3 has 13 amino acids. CDR1 is MNHEY and CDR2 is SVGAGI in the germline V gene. The V and J ends lost 6 bases and 0 bases respectively, with 9 bases between them.

The V and J genes are TRBV18 and TRBJ2-3; D is possibly TRBD2 (6 bases). Germline values: CDR1 KGHSH, CDR2 LQKENI. V was shortened by 4 bases and J by 2 bases, with 16 bases between the two germline ends. There are 16 residues in the CDR3. For the CDR3, the DNA is TGTGCCAGCTCACAGGGCTCCGGAGGGTTCACAGATACGCAGTATTTT. Protein: CASSQGSGGFTDTQYF.

The V and J genes are TRBV5-1 and TRBJ2-5, with a tentative D call TRBD1 (5 bases). The CDR3 covers 15 residues. V lost 5 bases, J lost 2 bases, and 16 bases lay in between. Germline V gene sequence: CDR1 SGHRS, CDR2 YFSETQ. The CDR3 sequence: CASRNSGQGQETQYF. In DNA form, the CDR3 reads TGCGCCAGCAGAAACAGTGGACAAGGACAAGAGACCCAGTACTTC.

The chain has TRBV4-2 and TRBJ2-6; TRBD2 might be the D (5 bases). There are 16 residues in the CDR3. The germline V gene has CDR1 LGHNA and CDR2 YNFKEQ. V was cut by 0 bases and J by 2 bases, with 8 bases left in between. The CDR3 DNA reads TGTGCCAGCAGCCAAGATCCCGGGACTGGGGCCAACGTCCTGACTTTC. It yields the protein CASSQDPGTGANVLTF.

The chain joins TRBV27 to TRBJ1-5; D is perhaps TRBD1 (6 bases). The CDR3 totals 15 residues. Germline V gene data show CDR1 as MNHEY and CDR2 as SMNVEV (reference sequence). Trimming removed 9 bases from V and 0 bases from J, with 15 bases in between. CDR3 bases: TGTGCCAGTTCCCGGACAGTTAATAGCAATCAGCCCCAGCATTTT. It encodes CASSRTVNSNQPQHF.

The J gene is TRBJ1-2, the V gene TRBV6-5, with 9 bases identical to TRBD1. The CDR3 runs 14 residues. Germline CDR1 MNHEY, CDR2 SVGAGI. After removal of 5 bases from V and 3 bases from J, the junction contained 4 bases not matched to a gene. Here the CDR3 reads CASSPQGADYGYTF. CDR3 nucleotide sequence: TGTGCCAGCAGTCCACAGGGGGCGGACTATGGCTACACCTTC.

V and J are TRBV6-1 and TRBJ2-7; D possibly corresponds to TRBD1 (5 bases). V dropped 4 bases and J dropped 0 bases, with 13 bases sitting between them. This CDR3 region has 15 residues. Germline CDR1 and CDR2: MNHNS and SASEGT. CDR3 coding DNA: TGTGCCAGCAGTGGTCGGAAAGACAGCTCCTACGAGCAGTACTTC. Translating gives CASSGRKDSSYEQYF.

This clone was seen a few times. The genes are TRBV10-1 and TRBJ1-1; no clear D. Trimming stripped 4 bases from V and 1 base from J, with 10 bases between. This CDR3 contains 14 residues. Looked up from germline, CDR1 is WNHNN and CDR2 is SYGVQD (reference sequence). CDR3 bases: TGCGCCAGCAGTGCCGCCGGGGAGAACACTGAAGCTTTCTTT. It yields the protein CASSAAGENTEAFF.